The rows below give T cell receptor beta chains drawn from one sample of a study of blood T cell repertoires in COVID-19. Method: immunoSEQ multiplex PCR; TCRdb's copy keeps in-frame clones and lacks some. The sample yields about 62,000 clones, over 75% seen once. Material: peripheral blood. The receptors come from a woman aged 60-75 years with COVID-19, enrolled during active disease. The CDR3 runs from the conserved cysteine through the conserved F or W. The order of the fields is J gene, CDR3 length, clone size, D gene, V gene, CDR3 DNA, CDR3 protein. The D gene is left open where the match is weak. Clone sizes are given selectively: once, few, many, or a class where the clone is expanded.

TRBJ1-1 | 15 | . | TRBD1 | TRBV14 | TGTGCCAGCAGCTTACGGACAGGGAGGGACACTGAAGCTTTCTTT | CASSLRTGRDTEAFF
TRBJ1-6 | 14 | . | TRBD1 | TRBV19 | TGTGCCAGTAGTACTCCAGGGGGCGGTTCACCCCTCCACTTT | CASSTPGGGSPLHF
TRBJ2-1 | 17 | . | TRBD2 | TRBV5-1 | TGCGCCAGCAGGTTTAGACTAGCGGGAGGGCCATACAATGAGCAGTTCTTC | CASRFRLAGGPYNEQFF
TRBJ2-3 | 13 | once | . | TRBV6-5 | TGTGCCAGCAACGACGAGGCTACAGATACGCAGTATTTT | CASNDEATDTQYF
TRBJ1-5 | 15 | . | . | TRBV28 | TGTGCCAGCAGTTTGGGCCAGACCTCTTTGAGGCCCCAGCATTTT | CASSLGQTSLRPQHF
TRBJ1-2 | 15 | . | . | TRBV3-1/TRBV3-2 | TGTGCCAGCAGCCTCGCAGGGGCGGTACGGTATGGCTACACCTTC | CASSLAGAVRYGYTF
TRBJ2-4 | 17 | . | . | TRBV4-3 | TGCGCCAGCAGCCAAGACTTCCGACCGGGAGCCAAAAACATTCAGTACTTC | CASSQDFRPGAKNIQYF
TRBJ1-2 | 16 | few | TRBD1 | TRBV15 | TGTGCCACCAGCAGAGATTCCCTGGACAGGGAGGGTGGCTACACCTTC | CATSRDSLDREGGYTF
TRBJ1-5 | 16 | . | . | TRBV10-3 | TGTGCCATCAGTTCCCGGGGTCGCGGGACCAATCAGCCCCAGCATTTT | CAISSRGRGTNQPQHF
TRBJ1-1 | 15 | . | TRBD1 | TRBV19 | TGTGCCAGTAACCCGCCGGGACAGGGGGCGCCTGAAGCTTTCTTT | CASNPPGQGAPEAFF
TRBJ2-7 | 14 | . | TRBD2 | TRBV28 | TGTGCCAGCAGCCGTAGCGGGAGCTCCTACGAGCAGTACTTC | CASSRSGSSYEQYF
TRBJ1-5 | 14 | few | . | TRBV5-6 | TGTGCCAGCAGCTTATCGAGTAGCAATCAGCCCCAGCATTTT | CASSLSSSNQPQHF
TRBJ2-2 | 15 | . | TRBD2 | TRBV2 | TGTGCCAGGGGGAAGACTAGCGATAACACCGGGGAGCTGTTTTTT | CARGKTSDNTGELFF
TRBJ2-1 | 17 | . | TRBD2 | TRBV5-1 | TGCGCCAGCAGCTTGACCCGAGCGGGAGGCCCCTACAATGAGCAGTTCTTC | CASSLTRAGGPYNEQFF
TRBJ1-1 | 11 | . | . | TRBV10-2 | TGCGCCACCAACAAGGGGACTGAAGCTTTCTTT | CATNKGTEAFF
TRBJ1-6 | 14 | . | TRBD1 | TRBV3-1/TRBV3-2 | TGTGCCAGCAGCCCTGGACAGGGCAATTCACCCCTCCACTTT | CASSPGQGNSPLHF
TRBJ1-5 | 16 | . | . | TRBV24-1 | TGTGCCACCAGTGACCCCGGGGGGGGGAACAATCAGCCCCAGCATTTT | CATSDPGGGNNQPQHF
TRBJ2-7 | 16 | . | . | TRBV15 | TGTGCCACCAGCAGAGATGAGACAGGTTCATGGTACGAGCAGTACTTC | CATSRDETGSWYEQYF
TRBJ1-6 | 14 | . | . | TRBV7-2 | TGTGCCAGCAGCTTAGTGACGGGAAATTCACCCCTCCACTTT | CASSLVTGNSPLHF
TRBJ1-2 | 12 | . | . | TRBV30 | TGTGCCTCCGGAACAGGGACCTATGGCTACACCTTC | CASGTGTYGYTF
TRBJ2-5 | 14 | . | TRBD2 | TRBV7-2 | TGTGCCAGCAGCGCACTAGCGGGAGTCGAGACCCAGTACTTC | CASSALAGVETQYF
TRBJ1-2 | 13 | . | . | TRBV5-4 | TGTGCCAGCAGCTTCAAGGGGGTGAGGGGCTACACCTTC | CASSFKGVRGYTF
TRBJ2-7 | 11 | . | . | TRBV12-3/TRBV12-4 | TGTGCCAGCAGTAGAGACTACGAGCAGTACTTC | CASSRDYEQYF
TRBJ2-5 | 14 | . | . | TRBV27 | TGTGCCAGCAGTTTAGGGTCAGGGGTCAAGACCCAGTACTTC | CASSLGSGVKTQYF
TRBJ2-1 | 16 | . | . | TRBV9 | TGTGCCAGCAGCGTGGTCGTCGGAGGTTCCTACAATGAGCAGTTCTTC | CASSVVVGGSYNEQFF
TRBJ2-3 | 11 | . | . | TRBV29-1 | TGCAGCGGCGGACAGTCAGATACGCAGTATTTT | CSGGQSDTQYF
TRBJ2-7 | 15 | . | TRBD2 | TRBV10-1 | TGCGCCAGCAGTGGGGCTAGCGGGAGATTAGAGGAGCAGTACTTC | CASSGASGRLEEQYF
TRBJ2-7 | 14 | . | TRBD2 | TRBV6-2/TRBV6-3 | TGTGCCAGCAGTTGGACTAGCGGGAGCTACGAGCAGTACTTC | CASSWTSGSYEQYF
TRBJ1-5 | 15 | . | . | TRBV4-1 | TGCGCCAGCAGCCACGGGGCAGGGAGGAATCAGCCCCAGCATTTT | CASSHGAGRNQPQHF
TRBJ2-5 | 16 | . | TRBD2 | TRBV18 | TGTGCCAGCTCGCCGACTAGCGGGCAGTTCCAAGAGACCCAGTACTTC | CASSPTSGQFQETQYF
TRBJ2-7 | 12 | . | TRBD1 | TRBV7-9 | TGTGCCAGCGGACAGGGGGCCAACGAGCAGTACTTC | CASGQGANEQYF
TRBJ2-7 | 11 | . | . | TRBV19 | TGTGCCAGTAGTATTAGGACAGAGCAGTACTTC | CASSIRTEQYF
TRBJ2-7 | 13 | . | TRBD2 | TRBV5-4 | TGTGCCAGCAGCTTCCCTGGGGGGGGGAAGCAGTACTTC | CASSFPGGGKQYF
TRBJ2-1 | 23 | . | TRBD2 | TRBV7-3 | TGTGCCAGCAGCTTAAACCGGAACCGGGACAGAAATAGCGGGAGGGCCGATTTGGATGAGCAGTTCTTC | CASSLNRNRDRNSGRADLDEQFF
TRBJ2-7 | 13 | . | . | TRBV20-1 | TGCAGTGCTAGTGCGCCCAGCTCCTACGAGCAGTACTTC | CSASAPSSYEQYF
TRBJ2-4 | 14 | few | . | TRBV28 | TGTGCCAGCAGTTCCCTGGACAGTAAAAACATTCAGTACTTC | CASSSLDSKNIQYF
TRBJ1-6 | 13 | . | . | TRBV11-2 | TGTGCCAGCAGCTTACAGGGGAGCTCACCCCTCCACTTT | CASSLQGSSPLHF
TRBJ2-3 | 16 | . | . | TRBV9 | TGTGCCAGCAGCCCCCACGGGGAGTCGACTTCCGATACGCAGTATTTT | CASSPHGESTSDTQYF
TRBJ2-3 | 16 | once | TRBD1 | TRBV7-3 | TGTGCCAGCAGCTTAGTTGGTCGACAGGGGCCAGATACGCAGTATTTT | CASSLVGRQGPDTQYF
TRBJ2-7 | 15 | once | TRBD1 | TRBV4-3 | TGCGCCAGCAGCCAAGCCCCGGGACAGATCTACGAGCAGTACTTC | CASSQAPGQIYEQYF
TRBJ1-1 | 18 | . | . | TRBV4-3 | TGCGCCAGCAGCCAAGTATTGCAGGGATTTTTTCAGGACACTGAAGCTTTCTTT | CASSQVLQGFFQDTEAFF
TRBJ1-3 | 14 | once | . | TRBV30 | TGTGCCGGTGAAAGGGGAAACTCTGGAAACACCATATATTTT | CAGERGNSGNTIYF
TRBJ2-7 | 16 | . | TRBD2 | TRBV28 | TGTGCCAGCAGTTTATCCAGCGGGACCGCGAGGTACGAGCAGTACTTC | CASSLSSGTARYEQYF
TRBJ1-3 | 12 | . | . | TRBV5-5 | TGTGCCAGCAGCTTCGACAGGTACACCATATATTTT | CASSFDRYTIYF
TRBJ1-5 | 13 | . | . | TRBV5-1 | TGCGCCAGCAGCTTGGCGGGTAATCAGCCCCAGCATTTT | CASSLAGNQPQHF
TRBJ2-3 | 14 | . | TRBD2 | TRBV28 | TGTGCCAGCGGCCGAGCGGGACCCACAGATACGCAGTATTTT | CASGRAGPTDTQYF
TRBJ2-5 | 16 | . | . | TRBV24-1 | TGTGCCACCAGTGATCCGTCGCTGGACAGACTGGAGACCCAGTACTTC | CATSDPSLDRLETQYF
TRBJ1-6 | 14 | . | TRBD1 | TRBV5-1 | TGCGCCAGCAGCTTGGGACAGGGTAATTCACCCCTCCACTTT | CASSLGQGNSPLHF
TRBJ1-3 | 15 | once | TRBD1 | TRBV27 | TGTGCCAGCAGTTTGCAGGGGGCCTATGGAAACACCATATATTTT | CASSLQGAYGNTIYF